A single sample gave rise to the 24 T cell receptor beta chains below, sequenced in a study of control samples from healthy donors and cancer patients (TCRdb year 2020). Library construction relied on the immunoSEQ multiplex PCR assay. The immuneACCESS repertoire file appears here via TCRdb, limited to in-frame rearrangements. These files lack a portion of the clones; in checked studies, under half of the deficit traces to unresolved V genes, and the cause of the others is not known. Here the sample has about 100,000 clones; 88% occur a single time. The ten most abundant clones make up 13% to 15% of the sample. Sequenced: blood. The receptors stem from a young man in good health.

The rearrangement links TRBV11-1 to TRBJ2-4; 14 bases align to TRBD2. Germline V gene lookup returns CDR1 SGHAT and CDR2 FQDESV (reference sequence). This CDR3 is built from 16 residues. The J segment lost 8 bases and the V segment lost 5 bases, leaving 8 bases of the junction unmatched. In DNA, the CDR3 is TGTGCCAGCAGCCCCCAAGGGACTAGCGGGAGCCACATTCAGTACTTC. Encoded protein: CASSPQGTSGSHIQYF.

V gene TRBV27 combines with J gene TRBJ1-5; D is possibly TRBD1 (5 bases). The CDR3 has 13 residues. In germline, CDR1 is MNHEY, CDR2 SMNVEV (reference sequence). V lost 2 bases and J lost 4, with 6 bases in between. CDR3 nucleotides: TGTGCCAGCAGTTTAACAGGTAATCAGCCCCAGCATTTT. Translation gives CASSLTGNQPQHF.

V usage is TRBV7-2 and J usage is TRBJ2-1; 9 bases map to TRBD2. The germline CDR1 and CDR2 sequences are SGHTA and FQGNSA. The CDR3 is 16 residues long. V dropped 1 base and J dropped 8; count of bases not matched to a gene: 9. CDR3 loop: CASSLGRLAGLHEQFF. The CDR3 DNA reads TGTGCCAGCAGCTTAGGACGTCTAGCGGGATTGCATGAGCAGTTCTTC.

This clone was detected once. The rearrangement links TRBV28 to TRBJ2-3; D gene uncertain. V lost 5 bases and J lost 0, with 3 bases in between. The germline CDR1 and CDR2 sequences are MDHEN and SYDVKM. The CDR3 totals 12 residues. Here the CDR3 reads CASSTSTDTQYF. The CDR3 region has the DNA TGTGCCAGCAGTACGAGCACAGATACGCAGTATTTT.

The V and J genes are TRBV28 and TRBJ2-2, with a tentative D call TRBD1 (6 bases). Between the trimmed V and J ends, which lost 4 bases and 6 bases, there was a span of 15 bases. The CDR3 contains 15 residues. Germline CDR1 is MDHEN and CDR2 is SYDVKM. CDR3 in amino acids: CASSWVRTVAGELFF. CDR3 in DNA: TGTGCCAGCAGTTGGGTCCGGACAGTGGCCGGGGAGCTGTTTTTT.

This rearrangement joins TRBV5-5 to TRBJ2-7, with D possibly matching TRBD2 (5 bases). The CDR3 runs 11 residues. Germline assignment: CDR1 SGHKS and CDR2 YYEKEE (reference sequence). The V end was cut by 6 bases, the J end by 5 bases, with 9 bases between. This CDR3 is CASTLGDEQYF. The DNA for the CDR3 is TGTGCCAGCACGTTGGGAGACGAGCAGTACTTC.

The chain uses TRBV18 and TRBJ2-5; TRBD1 matches at 9 bases. The germline CDR1 and CDR2 sequences are KGHSH and LQKENI. V dropped 1 base and J dropped 8; count of bases not matched to a gene: 8. The CDR3 is made up of 15 amino acids. The CDR3 region has the DNA TGTGCCAGCTCACCACAGACAGGGGGTTTGAACACCCAGTACTTC. It translates to CASSPQTGGLNTQYF.

This chain joins TRBV7-6 and TRBJ2-2; no definite D call. This CDR3 spans 14 amino acids. V lost 0 bases and J lost 3, with 5 bases in between. Per the germline V gene, CDR1 is SGHVS and CDR2 is FNYEAQ. The CDR3 sequence: CASSLAAYTGELFF. CDR3 coding DNA: TGTGCCAGCAGCTTAGCGGCTTACACCGGGGAGCTGTTTTTT.

V usage is TRBV27 and J usage is TRBJ1-6; a possible D gene is TRBD1 (5 bases). Per germline, CDR1 MNHEY and CDR2 SMNVEV (reference sequence). Trimming pared 5 bases from V and 9 bases from J, leaving 8 bases between. The CDR3 extends over 12 amino acids. The DNA of the CDR3 is TGTGCCAGCAGTGGCAGGGTTTCACCCCTCCACTTT. It yields the protein CASSGRVSPLHF.

This clone was recorded only once. The chain uses TRBV15 and TRBJ2-1; TRBD2 matches at 8 bases. Losses at the gene ends were 0 bases for V and 8 bases for J; bases not matched to a gene: 6. Per germline, CDR1 LNHNV and CDR2 YYDKDF (reference sequence). CDR3 size: 15 residues. Here the CDR3 DNA reads TGTGCCACCAGCAGAGACCCGGGGGGGTCGGATGAGCAGTTCTTC. Translation: CATSRDPGGSDEQFF.

This chain joins TRBV6-2 or TRBV6-3 and TRBJ1-5; D remains unclear. The CDR3 runs to 17 residues. Trimming shortened V by 2 bases and J by 7 bases, and 21 bases separated the two germline ends. Germline assignment: CDR1 MNHEY and CDR2 SVGEGT. CDR3 protein: CASSYTLDPYSGQPQHF. CDR3 bases: TGTGCCAGCAGTTACACCCTGGACCCCTACTCCGGGCAGCCCCAGCATTTT.

V is TRBV9 and J is TRBJ2-1; 11 bases agree with TRBD2. V shed 4 bases and J 7 bases; nucleotides not matched to a gene: 13. The germline gives CDR1 SGDLS, CDR2 YYNGEE. The CDR3 contains 17 residues. CDR3 amino acids: CASSITSTSGSRNEQFF. Written as DNA, the CDR3 is TGTGCCAGCAGCATCACATCTACTAGCGGGAGTCGGAATGAGCAGTTCTTC.

The chain is built from TRBV21-1 and TRBJ2-3. TRBV21-1 is a listed pseudogene. This CDR3 region has 14 residues. CDR3: CASSKGGFTDTQYF. In DNA, the CDR3 is TGTGCCAGCAGCAAAGGGGGTTTCACAGATACGCAGTATTTT.

The table lists this clone with a few counts. The chain uses TRBV29-1 and TRBJ1-2; no definite D call. V was pared by 4 bases and J by 4 bases, with 10 bases between. This CDR3 is built from 12 residues. Germline V gene data show CDR1 as SQVTM and CDR2 as ANQGSEA. The CDR3 reads CSVATDFYGYTF. CDR3 sequence (DNA): TGCAGCGTTGCGACGGATTTCTATGGCTACACCTTC.

The chain carries TRBV5-1 and TRBJ2-2; 7 positions agree with TRBD2. V was pared by 5 bases and J by 0 bases, with 10 bases of the junction left unmatched. The length of the CDR3 is 17 residues. The germline gives CDR1 SGHRS, CDR2 YFSETQ. This CDR3 is CASSYGGTTPNTGELFF. The CDR3, as DNA: TGCGCCAGCAGTTATGGAGGGACTACTCCGAACACCGGGGAGCTGTTTTTT.

This clone was found a few times. CDR3 sequence reads: CASSLMGQGSNTEAFF. The CDR3 region has the DNA TGTGCCAGCAGCTTGATGGGACAGGGATCGAACACTGAAGCTTTCTTT. The rearrangement links TRBV5-4 to TRBJ1-1, with 9 bases that match TRBD1. The germline V gene encodes CDR1 SGHNT and CDR2 YYREEE (reference sequence). The trim removed 1 base at V and 1 base at J, leaving 5 bases unmatched. The CDR3 consists of 16 residues.

The chain joins TRBV20-1 to TRBJ2-3; the D is unclear. Trimming removed 6 bases at V and 6 bases at J, with 10 bases between. CDR1 is DFQATT, CDR2 SNEGSKA, per germline (reference sequence). This CDR3 contains 11 residues. The CDR3 reads CSALLRDTQYF. CDR3 in DNA: TGCAGTGCGCTCCTTAGGGATACGCAGTATTTT.

The chain is built from TRBV19 and TRBJ1-2; TRBD1 is a possible D gene (6 bases). The CDR3 contains 14 residues. Germline CDR1 reads LNHDA; CDR2 reads SQIVND (reference sequence). Trimming shortened V by 0 bases and J by 4 bases, and 9 bases separated the two germline ends. The CDR3 spells CASSIEGGSYGYTF. CDR3 nucleotide sequence: TGTGCCAGTAGTATAGAAGGGGGATCCTATGGCTACACCTTC. The variable domain in full, completed from reference TRBV19 and TRBJ1-2, reads DGGITQSPKYLFRKEGQNVTLSCEQNLNHDAMYWYRQDPGQGLRLIYYSQIVNDFQKGDIAEGYSVSREKKESFPLTVTSAQKNPTAFYLCASSIEGGSYGYTFGSGTRLTVV.

The chain is built from TRBV6-5 and TRBJ1-2, with 7 bases identical to TRBD1. This CDR3 region has 13 residues. J gave up 7 bases and V 6 bases, and 8 bases lay outside the gene matches. Germline CDR1 MNHEY, CDR2 SVGAGI. The CDR3 DNA follows: TGTGCCAGCAGCGGAGACAGGGCCGCTGGCTACACCTTC. Its protein product is CASSGDRAAGYTF.

This chain links TRBV7-3 with TRBJ2-1, with TRBD2 matching over 9 bases. The CDR3 runs to 15 residues. Germline trimming cut 2 bases from V and 6 bases from J; bases unmatched to any gene: 5. CDR1 is SGHTA, CDR2 FQGTGA, per germline. The CDR3 loop is CASSLGAGGPNEQFF. The CDR3 DNA reads TGTGCCAGCAGCTTAGGTGCGGGAGGGCCCAATGAGCAGTTCTTC.

This rearrangement joins TRBV29-1 to TRBJ1-2, with D unresolved. This CDR3 contains 11 residues. In germline, CDR1 is SQVTM, CDR2 ANQGSEA. CDR3 nucleotide sequence: TGCATCACGGCGGGTCCTGATGGCTACACCTTC. Encoded protein: CITAGPDGYTF.

The chain employs TRBV27 and TRBJ2-7, with no clear D. V was trimmed by 4 bases and J by 2 bases, leaving 3 bases between them. Germline V CDR1 and CDR2: MNHEY, SMNVEV (reference sequence). The CDR3 runs to 11 residues. The CDR3 here is CASSSTYEQYF. The CDR3 nucleotides read TGTGCCAGCAGTTCCACCTACGAGCAGTACTTC.

V and J are TRBV29-1 and TRBJ2-3, with D possibly TRBD2 on 5 matching bases. The CDR3 has 15 amino acids. Trimming shortened V by 5 bases and J by 3 bases, and 18 bases separated the two germline ends. CDR1 and CDR2 (germline): SQVTM, ANQGSEA. DNA for the CDR3: TGCAGCGTTTTTGGACGGGATCTGGGGACAGATACGCAGTATTTT. Residues: CSVFGRDLGTDTQYF.

CDR3 amino acids: CASRRVYNEQFF. CDR3 in DNA: TGTGCCAGCAGGAGGGTTTACAATGAGCAGTTCTTC. The rearrangement joins TRBV3-1 (or the pseudogene TRBV3-2) to TRBJ2-1, with D possibly matching TRBD2 (5 bases). V gave up 6 bases and J gave up 4 bases, with 7 bases separating them. The CDR3 runs to 12 residues. The germline V gene has CDR1 LGHDT and CDR2 YNNKEL (reference sequence).